The 18 T cell receptor beta chains presented below share a single source sample, sequenced in a study of blood T cells in healthy people across ages (dated by TCRdb to the mid-2010s). Libraries were made using 5' RACE. The sample was run on an Illumina HiSeq 2500. A second PCR of 7 to 11 cycles was performed with a sample-barcoded 5' primer and a J-beta primer mix. The public reads were reanalyzed by TCRdb: fastp trimming at Q25, MiXCR alignment, in-frame beta chains only. Each record represents a unique CDR3 protein, reported with the most common genes and DNA among its rows. This sample gives some 560,000 distinct CDR3 sequences in total; about 26% of them show up just once. 3% to 4.5% of the sample is in the top ten clones. The sample was also linked to a second study, of T cells of mothers and their children.

Sequencing was carried out using blood. The origin of the receptors is a boy aged 2-9 years in good health.

In this sample, this clonotype turned up many times. This rearrangement joins TRBV29-1 to TRBJ1-4; D might be TRBD1 (6 bases). Germline V CDR1 and CDR2: SQVTM, ANQGSEA. The germline V and J ends were trimmed by 3 bases and 8 bases, with 19 bases remaining between them. The CDR3 sequence is 15 residues long. In DNA, the CDR3 is TGCAGCGTTGAGCTTGGCCTACAGGGTATCGAAAAACTGTTTTTT. It encodes CSVELGLQGIEKLFF.

This clonotype occurred a few times. The rearrangement uses TRBV20-1 and TRBJ2-7, with 8 bases that match TRBD2. CDR1 is DFQATT, CDR2 SNEGSKA, per germline (reference sequence). The ends lost 1 base at V and 1 base at J; junction bases unmatched: 9. The CDR3 runs to 16 residues. The CDR3 region is CSARVPQAGASYEQYF. The CDR3 coding sequence is TGCAGTGCTAGAGTTCCCCAAGCGGGAGCATCCTACGAGCAGTACTTC.

This chain uses TRBV29-1 with TRBJ2-1, with D unclear. Germline lookup yields CDR1 SQVTM and CDR2 ANQGSEA. The CDR3 has 13 residues. Trimming left V 7 bases short and J 5 bases short, with 15 bases between. CDR3 region: CSASIRSDNEQFF. The CDR3 DNA follows: TGCAGCGCTTCGATCCGGAGCGACAATGAGCAGTTCTTC.

This clonotype was detected a few times. The chain recombines TRBV18 with TRBJ2-1; D might be TRBD1 (5 bases). CDR1 is KGHSH and CDR2 is LQKENI in the germline V gene. Deletions cut 3 bases from V and 1 base from J, with 13 bases between. The CDR3 has 16 amino acids. The CDR3 sequence is CASSPSEQGSYNEQFF. The CDR3 nucleotides read TGTGCCAGCTCACCCAGCGAGCAGGGATCCTACAATGAGCAGTTCTTC.

This clonotype came up a few times. The gene calls are TRBV4-1 and TRBJ2-3; TRBD2 matches at 11 bases. CDR1 MGHRA and CDR2 YSYEKL come from the germline V gene. The CDR3 consists of 17 residues. V lost 1 base, J lost 5 bases, and 8 bases stayed unmatched. The CDR3 loop is CASSQVVAGGRGDTQYF. CDR3 coding DNA: TGCGCCAGCAGCCAAGTAGTAGCGGGGGGGCGCGGAGATACGCAGTATTTT.

This clonotype was seen only a few times. The CDR3 bases are TGTGCCAGTAAGGAAGCCCTGAACACTGAAGCTTTCTTT. It specifies CASKEALNTEAFF. The J gene is TRBJ1-1, the V gene TRBV19; D gene uncertain. Germline V lookup: CDR1 LNHDA, CDR2 SQIVND (reference sequence). This CDR3 spans 13 amino acids. Between the trimmed V and J ends, which lost 7 bases and 0 bases, there was a span of 9 bases.

The chain carries TRBV29-1 and TRBJ1-1; D might be TRBD1 (6 bases). Trimming took off 8 bases at V and 5 bases at J, with 15 bases between the two ends. The CDR3 contains 12 residues. Germline CDR1 is SQVTM and CDR2 is ANQGSEA. CDR3 loop: CSTREGGTEAFF. The CDR3 region has the DNA TGCAGCACCCGTGAGGGGGGAACTGAAGCTTTCTTT.

The J gene is TRBJ2-7, the V gene TRBV27; D gene unclear. V lost 0 bases and J 6 bases, leaving 9 bases between the germline ends. This CDR3 spans 13 amino acids. The germline V gene has CDR1 MNHEY and CDR2 SMNVEV (reference sequence). CDR3 loop: CASSLSLSSEQYF. CDR3 sequence (DNA): TGTGCCAGCAGTTTATCCCTCTCATCCGAGCAGTACTTC.

This clonotype was seen more than once but under ten times. The chain is built from TRBV20-1 and TRBJ2-7; D might be TRBD1 (6 bases). Germline V CDR1 and CDR2: DFQATT, SNEGSKA (reference sequence). V was clipped by 6 bases and J by 3 bases, with 21 bases between them. The CDR3 is 15 residues long. CDR3 sequence: CSAGERGQGRYEQYF. The CDR3 bases are TGCAGTGCGGGCGAAAGGGGTCAGGGGCGCTACGAGCAGTACTTC.

This clonotype was detected only a few times. The rearrangement uses TRBV6-2 or TRBV6-3 and TRBJ1-5, with 9 bases lining up with TRBD1. CDR1 is MNHEY and CDR2 is SVGEGT in the germline V gene. CDR3 length: 19 amino acids. The V and J ends lost 5 bases and 2 bases, in that order; junction bases with no gene match: 16. The CDR3 nucleotides are TGTGCCAGCAGTGACAAGGGACAGGGCGTCAAACCGGGCAATCAGCCCCAGCATTTT. Amino acid sequence: CASSDKGQGVKPGNQPQHF.

The chain employs TRBV20-1 and TRBJ2-5, with 7 nucleotides matching TRBD2. Unmatched junction bases numbered 7, after V lost 1 base and J lost 5 bases. CDR3 length: 14 amino acids. CDR1 is DFQATT, CDR2 SNEGSKA, per germline (reference sequence). CDR3 nucleotide sequence: TGCAGTGCTAGAGGCGGGAGTGGATTGGAGACCCAGTACTTC. Amino acid sequence: CSARGGSGLETQYF.

This sequence joins TRBV30 and TRBJ1-2; D is perhaps TRBD1 (5 bases). Germline CDR1 and CDR2: GTSNPN and SVGIG (reference sequence). The CDR3 extends over 13 amino acids. Trimming stripped 1 base from V and 2 bases from J, with 8 bases between. The CDR3 spells CAWSGTGNYGYTF. In nucleotides, the CDR3 is TGTGCCTGGAGTGGTACAGGCAACTATGGCTACACCTTC.

Only a few counts were recorded for this clonotype. The chain joins TRBV3-1 to TRBJ1-5, with a tentative D call TRBD1 (6 bases). Germline V gene sequence: CDR1 LGHDT, CDR2 YNNKEL (reference sequence). Deletions cut 0 bases from V and 7 bases from J, with 13 bases between. This CDR3 has 15 amino acids. CDR3 protein: CASSQDPQGGQPQHF. In DNA, the CDR3 is TGTGCCAGCAGCCAAGATCCACAGGGCGGACAGCCCCAGCATTTT.

This chain uses TRBV6-5 with TRBJ1-6; D might be TRBD1 (5 bases). CDR1 is MNHEY, CDR2 SVGAGI, per germline. The CDR3 contains 12 residues. V was trimmed by 5 bases and J by 8 bases, leaving 7 bases between them. CDR3 in DNA: TGTGCCAGCAGTGAACAGGATTCACCCCTCCACTTT. Translation: CASSEQDSPLHF.

This clonotype has a handful of counts. The V call is TRBV20-1, the J call TRBJ2-2; D tentatively reads TRBD1 or TRBD2 (5 bases each). The germline CDR1 and CDR2 sequences are DFQATT and SNEGSKA (reference sequence). V shed 5 bases and J shed 1 base, with 11 bases lying between them. The CDR3 is 14 residues long. Here the CDR3 DNA reads TGCAGTGCTGCCCGGGACGGGAACACCGGGGAGCTGTTTTTT. As protein: CSAARDGNTGELFF.

This clonotype was seen more than once but under ten times. The rearrangement uses TRBV12-3 or TRBV12-4 and TRBJ2-5; TRBD1 aligns across 8 bases. This CDR3 has 17 residues. Trimming cost V 5 bases and J 1 base; bases outside gene matches: 12. The CDR3 protein is CASSIGDRRRTQETQYF. The CDR3 DNA is TGTGCCAGCAGTATCGGGGACAGGCGAAGGACCCAAGAGACCCAGTACTTC.

In this sample, this clonotype turned up a few times. The genes are TRBV7-9 and TRBJ2-5; D is perhaps TRBD1 or TRBD2 (6 bases each). This CDR3 spans 16 amino acids. Trimming stripped 0 bases from V and 4 bases from J, with 15 bases between. Germline CDR1 SEHNR, CDR2 FQNEAQ (reference sequence). For the CDR3, the DNA is TGTGCCAGCAGCTTAGCAGGGGGGAAGAGTCGAGAGACCCAGTACTTC. It codes for CASSLAGGKSRETQYF.

This clonotype came up a few times. The chain employs TRBV7-2 and TRBJ2-1; D call uncertain. V lost 1 base to trimming and J lost 7 bases, with 14 bases between them. The CDR3 extends over 15 amino acids. The germline V gene has CDR1 SGHTA and CDR2 FQGNSA. The CDR3 nucleotides read TGTGCCAGCAGCTTAGGGGCGATGTTCGGGAATGAGCAGTTCTTC. As protein: CASSLGAMFGNEQFF.